The 16 T cell receptor beta chains in this list originate from one sample, sequenced in a study of shared clonotypes between healthy human individuals. Positive CCR7 selection of CD45RO-negative cells yielded the naive CD8 cells, and terminally differentiated effector memory CD45RA+ cells were excluded. The assay was immunoSEQ multiplex PCR, and TCRdb's table has in-frame clones only and misses some. Here the sample spans around 1,900,000 clones, roughly 93% being singletons. The material sequenced was naive CD8+ T cells from PBMCs. The receptors were gathered from a young man in good health. Some clones in this sample may be carry-over from other donors' samples.

The genes are TRBV7-9 and TRBJ2-7, with D possibly being TRBD2 (5 bases). Trimming left V 2 bases short and J 6 bases short, with 11 bases between. The germline CDR1 and CDR2 sequences are SEHNR and FQNEAQ (reference sequence). CDR3 length: 13 amino acids. As DNA, the CDR3 is TGTGCCAGCAGCTTACTCAAGGCGGGCGAGCAGTACTTC. Its translation is CASSLLKAGEQYF.

This rearrangement joins TRBV29-1 to TRBJ2-2; unclear D gene. Per the germline V gene, CDR1 is SQVTM and CDR2 is ANQGSEA. The CDR3 runs to 13 residues. V lost 3 bases to trimming and J lost 4 bases, with 9 bases between them. CDR3 sequence: CSVEVRLTGELFF. CDR3 DNA sequence: TGCAGCGTTGAGGTTAGACTCACCGGGGAGCTGTTTTTT.

V gene TRBV5-1 combines with J gene TRBJ2-5; 9 nucleotides line up with TRBD2. V shed 4 bases and J 1 base; nucleotides not matched to a gene: 11. This CDR3 region has 17 residues. Germline CDR1 is SGHRS and CDR2 is YFSETQ. The DNA for the CDR3 is TGCGCCAGCAGCCTGCCCGGGAGCGGGGGGATCCAAGAGACCCAGTACTTC. It yields the protein CASSLPGSGGIQETQYF.

This chain joins TRBV6-1 and TRBJ1-4; no clear D. Between the trimmed V and J ends, which lost 4 bases and 4 bases, there was a span of 7 bases. Germline V lookup: CDR1 MNHNS, CDR2 SASEGT. There are 13 residues in the CDR3. CDR3 in amino acids: CASSARYNEKLFF. CDR3 nucleotide sequence: TGTGCCAGCAGTGCCCGGTATAATGAAAAACTGTTTTTT.

The chain links TRBV2 to TRBJ2-3; 7 nucleotides match TRBD2. Losses at the gene ends were 6 bases for V and 2 bases for J; bases not matched to a gene: 8. Germline V gives CDR1 SNHLY, CDR2 FYNNEI. The CDR3 loop spans 15 amino acids. CDR3 nucleotides: TGTGCCAGCAGCGCCTGGGGAGGGTCCACAGATACGCAGTATTTT. Encoded protein: CASSAWGGSTDTQYF.

This sequence joins TRBV6-6 and TRBJ2-5, with 8 bases aligning to TRBD1. V dropped 0 bases and J dropped 5; count of bases not matched to a gene: 8. There are 16 residues in the CDR3. Per the germline V gene, CDR1 is MNHNY and CDR2 is SVGAGI (reference sequence). This CDR3 reads CASSYSGRGLGETQYF. The DNA for the CDR3 is TGTGCCAGCAGTTACTCAGGCAGGGGGCTGGGGGAGACCCAGTACTTC.

The chain recombines TRBV19 with TRBJ2-2; D gene unclear. Per germline, CDR1 LNHDA and CDR2 SQIVND (reference sequence). This CDR3 is built from 13 residues. V was trimmed by 1 base and J by 4 bases, leaving 4 bases between them. In DNA form, the CDR3 reads TGTGCCAGTAGTATAGTAGTCACCGGGGAGCTGTTTTTT. Protein product: CASSIVVTGELFF.

The chain carries TRBV7-9 and TRBJ2-3; tentatively, D is TRBD1 or TRBD2 (5 bases each). The V and J ends lost 5 bases and 1 base respectively, with 10 bases between them. The CDR3 has 14 amino acids. The germline V gene has CDR1 SEHNR and CDR2 FQNEAQ (reference sequence). This CDR3 is CASSRDPRTDTQYF. The CDR3 coding sequence is TGTGCCAGCAGCCGGGACCCACGCACAGATACGCAGTATTTT. Using reference TRBV7-9 and TRBJ2-3 for the parts outside the CDR3, the full variable domain is DTGVSQNPRHKITKRGQNVTFRCDPISEHNRLYWYRQTLGQGPEFLTYFQNEAQLEKSRLLSDRFSAERPKGSFSTLEIQRTEQGDSAMYLCASSRDPRTDTQYFGPGTRLTVL.

V usage is TRBV4-3 and J usage is TRBJ2-2, with 12 bases that match TRBD2. CDR1 and CDR2 (germline): LGHNA, YSLEER. V dropped 2 bases and J dropped 7; count of bases not matched to a gene: 5. This CDR3 comprises 16 residues. CDR3 in amino acids: CASSQLAGGEDGELFF. CDR3 DNA sequence: TGCGCCAGCAGCCAACTAGCGGGAGGGGAGGACGGGGAGCTGTTTTTT.

This clone was recorded once. This same CDR3 is encoded by further DNA sequences in the sample. This chain links TRBV29-1 with TRBJ2-2; D tentatively reads TRBD1 or TRBD2 (5 bases each). V was cut by 1 base and J by 6 bases, with 6 bases left in between. The CDR3 spans 12 residues. The germline V gene encodes CDR1 SQVTM and CDR2 ANQGSEA. The CDR3 sequence is CSVEGGAGELFF. In DNA form, the CDR3 reads TGCAGCGTTGAAGGAGGGGCCGGGGAGCTGTTTTTT.

The chain combines TRBV21-1 with TRBJ2-7; the DNA was not compared with TRBD1, the D call given in the table. TRBV21-1 is recorded as a pseudogene. This CDR3 comprises 14 residues. The CDR3 spells CASTPGQGFYEQYF. CDR3 coding DNA: TGTGCCAGCACCCCGGGACAGGGCTTCTACGAGCAGTACTTC.

The chain links TRBV10-3 to TRBJ2-7; D may be TRBD1 (6 bases). Germline V CDR1 and CDR2: ENHRY, SYGVKD. The CDR3 is made up of 14 amino acids. Trimming took 2 bases from V and 4 from J, leaving 12 bases between them. In DNA, the CDR3 is TGTGCCATCAGTGAGACAGCCAGGGGTTACGAGCAGTACTTC. It codes for CAISETARGYEQYF.

This clone occurred a few times. The chain couples TRBV5-1 to TRBJ2-7, with D perhaps TRBD1 (5 bases). This CDR3 has 14 amino acids. The ends were cut back, 0 bases at V and 3 bases at J, with 10 bases in the middle. Germline CDR1 is SGHRS and CDR2 is YFSETQ. This CDR3 is CASSLERQSYEQYF. DNA for the CDR3: TGCGCCAGCAGCTTGGAGAGACAGAGCTACGAGCAGTACTTC.

The chain employs TRBV27 and TRBJ2-1; D possibly corresponds to TRBD2 (6 bases). V was pared by 5 bases and J by 7 bases, with 21 bases between. The CDR3 spans 16 residues. The germline V gene has CDR1 MNHEY and CDR2 SMNVEV (reference sequence). The CDR3 here is CASSRIAAPSTNEQFF. The CDR3 region has the DNA TGTGCCAGCAGTCGCATAGCGGCTCCCTCGACGAATGAGCAGTTCTTC.

This clone was picked up one time. V gene TRBV28 combines with J gene TRBJ1-2; weak D call: TRBD1 (5 bases). The CDR3 has 15 amino acids. Germline V gene data show CDR1 as MDHEN and CDR2 as SYDVKM. Trimming cost V 3 bases and J 4 bases, with 15 bases left between them. The CDR3, as DNA: TGTGCCAGCAGTTTGGGGGACCCTACACCCTATGGCTACACCTTC. This sequence encodes CASSLGDPTPYGYTF.

The chain recombines TRBV7-2 with TRBJ2-1; D is ambiguous. The CDR3 spans 15 residues. Trimming took off 3 bases at V and 5 bases at J, with 14 bases between the two ends. CDR1 and CDR2 from the germline V gene are SGHTA and FQGNSA. This CDR3 reads CASSLPARTHNEQFF. DNA of the CDR3: TGTGCCAGCAGCTTGCCGGCCAGGACGCACAATGAGCAGTTCTTC.